The 25 T cell receptor beta chains listed next were all sequenced from one sample in a study of OX40 agonist ivuxolimab in advanced cancers. Assay used: immunoSEQ multiplex PCR; TCRdb lists only in-frame clones, some missing. Found here are tens of thousands of clones, about 80% of them singletons; the top ten hold about 8%. The sequenced sample was CD4+ or CD8+ T cells sorted from blood, obtained in a trial of the OX40 agonist ivuxolimab. The receptor set was obtained from an adult with an advanced solid tumor such as melanoma, head and neck, liver or kidney cancer.

The chain employs TRBV18 and TRBJ1-4; weak D call: TRBD1 (5 bases). Trimming stripped 6 bases from V and 0 bases from J, with 14 bases between. The CDR3 contains 16 residues. The germline V gene has CDR1 KGHSH and CDR2 LQKENI. The CDR3 DNA is TGTGCCAGCTCTACCACCAGGGACGCAACTAATGAAAAACTGTTTTTT. Its protein is CASSTTRDATNEKLFF.

J is TRBJ1-2 and V is TRBV7-2; D is perhaps TRBD1 (5 bases). Per germline, CDR1 SGHTA and CDR2 FQGNSA. The CDR3 spans 14 residues. The V end was cut by 0 bases, the J end by 8 bases, with 13 bases between. The CDR3 loop reads CASSLASRDAGYTF. The CDR3 coding sequence is TGTGCCAGCAGCTTAGCGAGCAGGGATGCCGGCTACACCTTC.

The chain employs TRBV18 and TRBJ1-1; TRBD1 agrees at 7 bases. The CDR3 is made up of 15 amino acids. Germline CDR1 and CDR2: KGHSH and LQKENI. V lost 4 bases to trimming and J lost 1 base; unmatched junction nucleotides: 6. CDR3 in DNA: TGTGCCAGCTCACTGGAATACAGGGGGAACACTGAAGCTTTCTTT. As protein: CASSLEYRGNTEAFF.

The chain carries TRBV9 and TRBJ2-3; 9 positions agree with TRBD1. Germline trimming cut 4 bases from V and 0 bases from J; bases unmatched to any gene: 3. The CDR3 runs to 15 residues. The germline V gene has CDR1 SGDLS and CDR2 YYNGEE. The CDR3 protein is CASSPGTGSTDTQYF. As DNA, the CDR3 is TGTGCCAGCAGCCCCGGGACAGGGAGCACAGATACGCAGTATTTT.

The chain has TRBV19 and TRBJ2-7; 9 bases align to TRBD1. Germline assignment: CDR1 LNHDA and CDR2 SQIVND (reference sequence). Trimming cost V 5 bases and J 0 bases; bases outside gene matches: 2. CDR3 length equals 14 residues. In DNA form, the CDR3 reads TGTGCCAGTAGTCTGACAGGGGGCTCCTACGAGCAGTACTTC. Protein product: CASSLTGGSYEQYF.

The rearrangement uses TRBV23-1 and TRBJ2-5; D may be TRBD1 (6 bases). TRBV23-1 is assigned to the ORF class and has an uncertain function. Trimming removed 3 bases from V and 4 bases from J, with 12 bases in between. The CDR3 loop spans 14 amino acids. The CDR3 region has the DNA TGCGCCAGCAGTCATTCGGAGGACAGAGAGACCCAGTACTTC. Its translation: CASSHSEDRETQYF.

In this sample, this clone turned up a few times. J is TRBJ2-7 and V is TRBV18; D possibly corresponds to TRBD2 (6 bases). CDR3 length: 13 amino acids. The V gene's germline CDR1 is KGHSH and CDR2 LQKENI. Trimming shortened V by 2 bases and J by 5 bases, and 10 bases separated the two germline ends. CDR3 amino acids: CASSPGGVHEQYF. CDR3 nucleotide sequence: TGTGCCAGCTCACCAGGCGGGGTTCACGAGCAGTACTTC.

This rearrangement joins TRBV5-1 to TRBJ2-7; D possibly matches TRBD1 or TRBD2 (5 bases each). With 5 bases removed from V and 4 bases from J, the gap between germline ends came to 19 bases. Germline CDR1 is SGHRS and CDR2 is YFSETQ. The CDR3 totals 15 residues. The CDR3, as DNA: TGCGCCAGCAGTATTATTGGAATGGGGGTTTACGAGCAGTACTTC. This encodes CASSIIGMGVYEQYF.

V usage is TRBV27 and J usage is TRBJ2-1, with 8 bases aligning to TRBD2. V lost 3 bases to trimming and J lost 3 bases; unmatched junction nucleotides: 1. Germline V gene sequence: CDR1 MNHEY, CDR2 SMNVEV (reference sequence). The CDR3 contains 14 residues. CDR3 in DNA: TGTGCCAGCAGTTTGGCGGGAGGCTACAATGAGCAGTTCTTC. Protein product: CASSLAGGYNEQFF.

The table lists this clone with a few counts. V gene TRBV30 combines with J gene TRBJ1-4; D not certain. The germline V gene has CDR1 GTSNPN and CDR2 SVGIG (reference sequence). This CDR3 contains 13 residues. Trimming removed 0 bases at V and 5 bases at J, with 7 bases between. The CDR3 protein is CAWSVGGNEKLFF. In nucleotides, the CDR3 is TGTGCCTGGAGTGTAGGTGGGAATGAAAAACTGTTTTTT.

The CDR3 sequence: CASSPTTGLNTEAFF. The CDR3 DNA reads TGTGCCAGCAGTCCGACGACAGGCCTGAACACTGAAGCTTTCTTT. This rearrangement joins TRBV27 to TRBJ1-1; perhaps TRBD1 as D (6 bases). The CDR3 has 15 residues. CDR1 MNHEY and CDR2 SMNVEV come from the germline V gene (reference sequence). V lost 5 bases to trimming and J lost 0 bases, with 13 bases between them.

The chain combines TRBV7-2 with TRBJ1-3; D is undetermined. Germline CDR1 is SGHTA and CDR2 is FQGNSA. This CDR3 contains 16 residues. Trimming stripped 4 bases from V and 4 bases from J, with 17 bases between. For the CDR3, the DNA is TGTGCCAGCAGCTACCGGACGGTCAGGTCCGGAAACACCATATATTTT. Residues: CASSYRTVRSGNTIYF. The full variable domain, rest sourced from reference TRBV7-2 and TRBJ1-3, is GAGVSQSPSNKVTEKGKDVELRCDPISGHTALYWYRQSLGQGLEFLIYFQGNSAPDKSGLPSDRFSAERTGGSVSTLTIQRTQQEDSAVYLCASSYRTVRSGNTIYFGEGSWLTVV.

J is TRBJ2-5 and V is TRBV5-1; a possible D gene is TRBD1 (7 bases). CDR1 and CDR2 from the germline V gene are SGHRS and YFSETQ. This CDR3 spans 14 amino acids. The V and J ends lost 6 bases and 4 bases respectively, with 16 bases between them. The CDR3 nucleotides are TGCGCCAGCACCTCCCTCCAGGGGGGAGAGACCCAGTACTTC. Amino acid sequence: CASTSLQGGETQYF.

The J gene is TRBJ2-5, the V gene TRBV7-2; D remains unclear. Germline CDR1 SGHTA, CDR2 FQGNSA. CDR3 length: 14 residues. V was pared by 1 base and J by 1 base, with 7 bases between. The CDR3: CASSLDGTQETQYF. The CDR3 nucleotides are TGTGCCAGCAGCTTAGATGGTACCCAAGAGACCCAGTACTTC.

The V call is TRBV5-1, the J call TRBJ2-7, with D possibly matching TRBD2 (6 bases). Per germline, CDR1 SGHRS and CDR2 YFSETQ. Trimming pared 4 bases from V and 3 bases from J, leaving 17 bases between. The CDR3 contains 15 residues. This CDR3 is CASSVGGGDNYEQYF. Written as DNA, the CDR3 is TGCGCCAGCAGCGTGGGGGGAGGCGACAACTACGAGCAGTACTTC.

The chain links TRBV19 to TRBJ2-3; D gene ambiguous. Between the trimmed V and J ends, which lost 2 bases and 5 bases, there was a span of 17 bases. The CDR3 length is 16 residues. Germline CDR1 is LNHDA and CDR2 is SQIVND (reference sequence). This CDR3 reads CASSIFGHRGRDTQYF. CDR3 DNA sequence: TGTGCCAGTAGTATATTTGGCCATCGAGGAAGAGATACGCAGTATTTT.

The chain uses TRBV2 and TRBJ2-1; 8 bases map to TRBD2. Per germline, CDR1 SNHLY and CDR2 FYNNEI. With 10 bases clipped from V and 2 bases from J, the junction kept 13 bases outside the gene matches. CDR3 length equals 16 residues. DNA of the CDR3: TGTGCCACCGTTAAGGAGCGGGAGTCCACCTACAATGAGCAGTTCTTC. It encodes CATVKERESTYNEQFF.

This chain connects TRBV19 to TRBJ2-7, with TRBD1 as a possible D gene (6 bases). The V gene's germline CDR1 is LNHDA and CDR2 SQIVND (reference sequence). V was pared by 7 bases and J by 4 bases, with 17 bases between. This CDR3 contains 14 residues. CDR3 sequence (DNA): TGTGCCAGTAAACGGGCACGAACAGGGTACGAGCAGTACTTC. This sequence encodes CASKRARTGYEQYF. Together with reference TRBV19 and TRBJ2-7, the CDR3 gives the full variable domain: DGGITQSPKYLFRKEGQNVTLSCEQNLNHDAMYWYRQDPGQGLRLIYYSQIVNDFQKGDIAEGYSVSREKKESFPLTVTSAQKNPTAFYLCASKRARTGYEQYFGPGTRLTVT.

The chain is built from TRBV5-6 and TRBJ2-7; D ambiguous. V was pared by 1 base and J by 1 base, with 9 bases between. Germline V lookup: CDR1 SGHDT, CDR2 YYEEEE. This CDR3 region has 14 residues. The CDR3 region is CASSLRQASYEQYF. CDR3 nucleotides: TGTGCCAGCAGCTTGCGGCAGGCATCCTACGAGCAGTACTTC.

The chain combines TRBV6-1 with TRBJ1-2; TRBD1 might be the D (5 bases). The CDR3 sequence is 13 residues long. The V end lost 2 bases, the J end lost 7 bases, and 11 bases lay between the germline ends. Per the germline V gene, CDR1 is MNHNS and CDR2 is SASEGT. The CDR3: CASSERGEFGYTF. The CDR3 region has the DNA TGTGCCAGCAGTGAAAGAGGGGAGTTTGGCTACACCTTC.

The V and J genes are TRBV7-9 and TRBJ1-1; no definite D call. V was shortened by 5 bases and J by 4 bases, with 17 bases between the two germline ends. The germline CDR1 and CDR2 sequences are SEHNR and FQNEAQ (reference sequence). This CDR3 has 15 amino acids. The CDR3 region is CASSLHGSSVTEAFF. The DNA for the CDR3 is TGTGCCAGCAGCCTTCATGGGTCGTCGGTCACTGAAGCTTTCTTT. The entire variable domain, with the rest obtained from reference TRBV7-9 and TRBJ1-1, is as follows: DTGVSQNPRHKITKRGQNVTFRCDPISEHNRLYWYRQTLGQGPEFLTYFQNEAQLEKSRLLSDRFSAERPKGSFSTLEIQRTEQGDSAMYLCASSLHGSSVTEAFFGQGTRLTVV.

The chain carries TRBV5-5 and TRBJ1-5, with a weak D call TRBD1 (5 bases). V gave up 0 bases and J gave up 6 bases, with 10 bases separating them. Germline CDR1 SGHKS, CDR2 YYEKEE (reference sequence). The CDR3 runs to 14 residues. The CDR3 DNA follows: TGTGCCAGCAGCTTGGCGGGGGAAGGTCAGCCCCAGCATTTT. Translated, it gives CASSLAGEGQPQHF.

This sequence joins TRBV4-1 and TRBJ2-2; 7 bases fit TRBD1. CDR1 is MGHRA and CDR2 is YSYEKL in the germline V gene. This CDR3 region has 14 residues. Trimming took 4 bases from V and 4 from J; bases not matched to a gene: 3. The CDR3 sequence is CASSLNRGTGELFF. The DNA of the CDR3 is TGCGCCAGCAGCCTTAACAGGGGCACCGGGGAGCTGTTTTTT.

V gene TRBV30 combines with J gene TRBJ2-7; no definite D call. V was clipped by 2 bases and J by 3 bases, with 8 bases between them. This CDR3 contains 12 residues. Germline CDR1 and CDR2: GTSNPN and SVGIG (reference sequence). The CDR3 coding sequence is TGTGCCTGGAGTCCCCGTAGCTACGAGCAGTACTTC. This encodes CAWSPRSYEQYF.

CDR3 nucleotides: TGTGCCAGCAGTTTAATGGCGGTAGGAGAGACCCAGTACTTC. It codes for CASSLMAVGETQYF. The chain recombines TRBV27 with TRBJ2-5, with D unresolved. The CDR3 length is 14 residues. Trimming pared 2 bases from V and 4 bases from J, leaving 11 bases between. CDR1 is MNHEY, CDR2 SMNVEV, per germline (reference sequence).